This TCR beta chain was documented in a study of T-cell reconstitution after alpha-beta-depleted transplantation in children. The trim removed 4 bases at V and 1 base at J, leaving 7 bases unmatched. The V gene's germline CDR1 is MDHEN and CDR2 SYDVKM. The CDR3 loop spans 16 amino acids. Unique molecular identifiers were built into the TCRbeta library. MiXCR, run by TCRdb on the PCR reads, gives a single entry per CDR3 protein. The table has about 290,000 distinct CDR3 sequences, around a tenth seen once. This clonotype was counted at least ten times. Sequences were derived from PBMCs, sampled before TCRalphabeta/CD19-depleted stem cell transplant. The chain links TRBV28 to TRBJ1-5, with 7 bases fitting TRBD1. The receptor comes from a boy under three years old with acute myeloid leukemia, due to receive a stem cell transplant. For the CDR3, the DNA is TGTGCCAGCAGTTCGACAGGGCCTTCAAGCAATCAGCCCCAGCATTTT. Amino acids: CASSSTGPSSNQPQHF.